Each of the 8 T cell receptor beta chains below was sequenced from the same sample in a study of blood T cell repertoires in COVID-19. Measured with immunoSEQ multiplex PCR; TCRdb has only the in-frame clones, and not every one. Of fewer than 250,000 clones listed, approximately 90% are singletons. The material sequenced was PBMCs or T cells enriched from blood (not recorded which). The receptors stem from a man over 45 who had been exposed to COVID-19.

Here the CDR3 reads CASSYVGAGEETQYF. The CDR3 DNA is TGTGCCAGCAGCTACGTTGGAGCGGGGGAAGAGACCCAGTACTTC. The chain recombines TRBV7-2 with TRBJ2-5, with 8 nucleotides matching TRBD2. The CDR3 is 15 amino acids. With 4 bases clipped from V and 3 bases from J, the junction kept 7 bases outside the gene matches. Germline loops: CDR1 SGHTA, CDR2 FQGNSA.

This rearrangement joins TRBV5-8 to TRBJ2-7; TRBD1 matches 7 bases. J was trimmed by 0 bases and V by 4 bases; bases with no gene match: 7. The CDR3 is 15 residues long. Germline V CDR1 and CDR2: SGHTS, YDEGEE. CDR3 loop: CASSRTGSSSYEQYV. DNA of the CDR3: TGTGCCAGCAGCCGGACAGGATCGAGCTCCTACGAGCAGTACGTC.

The chain employs TRBV5-6 and TRBJ2-3, with a weak D call TRBD2 (6 bases). CDR3 length: 16 residues. The germline gives CDR1 SGHDT, CDR2 YYEEEE. Between the trimmed V and J ends, which lost 3 bases and 7 bases, there was a span of 21 bases. CDR3 DNA sequence: TGTGCCAGCAGCTGGGGCTTGGAGGGCTCGGGTAATACGCAGTATTTT. It specifies CASSWGLEGSGNTQYF.

This clone appeared a single time. J is TRBJ2-5 and V is TRBV5-1, with D maybe TRBD1 (5 bases). The CDR3 has 13 residues. Between the trimmed V and J ends, which lost 4 bases and 3 bases, there was a span of 10 bases. Germline CDR1 SGHRS, CDR2 YFSETQ. The chain's CDR3 is CASSPDSKETQYF. CDR3 nucleotides: TGCGCCAGCAGCCCAGACAGCAAAGAGACCCAGTACTTC.

This chain uses TRBV28 with TRBJ1-1; unclear D gene. V was pared by 5 bases and J by 0 bases, with 10 bases between. Germline CDR1 MDHEN, CDR2 SYDVKM. The CDR3 has 14 residues. The CDR3 DNA is TGTGCCAGCAGTCCCCGGTCCATGAACACTGAAGCTTTCTTT. It is translated as CASSPRSMNTEAFF. Looking up the rest from reference TRBV28 and TRBJ1-1 gives the full variable domain: DVKVTQSSRYLVKRTGEKVFLECVQDMDHENMFWYRQDPGLGLRLIYFSYDVKMKEKGDIPEGYSVSREKKERFSLILESASTNQTSMYLCASSPRSMNTEAFFGQGTRLTVV.

The chain is built from TRBV19 and TRBJ1-2, with 8 bases matching TRBD1. Germline V CDR1 and CDR2: LNHDA, SQIVND (reference sequence). J was trimmed by 4 bases and V by 9 bases; bases with no gene match: 10. The CDR3 length is 14 residues. The CDR3 loop reads CASLRQGPFYGYTF. In nucleotides, the CDR3 is TGTGCCAGCCTACGACAGGGGCCCTTCTATGGCTACACCTTC.

The chain recombines TRBV6-2 or TRBV6-3 with TRBJ2-3; TRBD2 might be the D (7 bases). V lost 5 bases to trimming and J lost 0 bases, with 15 bases between them. This CDR3 is built from 16 residues. Looked up from germline, CDR1 is MNHEY and CDR2 is SVGEGT. This chain's CDR3 is CASSTYWGGSTDTQYF. In DNA form, the CDR3 reads TGTGCCAGCAGTACATACTGGGGGGGCAGCACAGATACGCAGTATTTT.

The chain combines TRBV28 with TRBJ2-7, with 8 bases that match TRBD2. Germline V gene data show CDR1 as MDHEN and CDR2 as SYDVKM. The CDR3 is 13 residues long. The V gene end was trimmed by 5 bases and the J gene end by 4 bases; junction bases not matched to a gene: 4. The CDR3 sequence: CASSLIAGYEQYV. The CDR3 region has the DNA TGTGCCAGCAGTCTAATAGCGGGGTACGAGCAGTACGTC.